Listed below are T cell receptor beta chains from one sample, sequenced in a study of T cells after yellow fever vaccination. TCRdb itself ran the 5' RACE reads through MiXCR, one entry per CDR3 protein. The sample has a few hundred thousand distinct CDR3 sequences, roughly 3.5% seen once; the top ten hold 19%. The sample consisted of PBMCs, taken 15 days after the yellow fever booster vaccination. The receptors come from a man aged 18 to 35 who received the YFV17D yellow fever vaccine. Both conserved end residues are trimmed from each CDR3. Fields, in order: V gene, J gene, CDR3 protein.

v_call: TRBV7-6
j_call: TRBJ2-7
cdr3_aa: ASSLAAGPLYEQY

v_call: TRBV5-1
j_call: TRBJ1-6
cdr3_aa: ASSPSDRGQSPLH

v_call: TRBV5-1
j_call: TRBJ2-3
cdr3_aa: ASRLGEDTQY

v_call: TRBV20-1
j_call: TRBJ1-1
cdr3_aa: SARRNTEAF

v_call: TRBV7-2
j_call: TRBJ1-2
cdr3_aa: ASSRGTGDGYT

v_call: TRBV20-1
j_call: TRBJ2-7
cdr3_aa: SARDLGGLFHEQY

v_call: TRBV5-1
j_call: TRBJ1-1
cdr3_aa: ASSLGPEAF

v_call: TRBV27
j_call: TRBJ2-1
cdr3_aa: ASSRGTGGNNEQF

v_call: TRBV10-3
j_call: TRBJ2-6
cdr3_aa: ASGGTSGGSGANVLT

v_call: TRBV9
j_call: TRBJ1-4
cdr3_aa: ASSPQGAGEKLF

v_call: TRBV4-2
j_call: TRBJ1-5
cdr3_aa: ASSQIDREGQPQH

v_call: TRBV12-3/TRBV12-4
j_call: TRBJ2-5
cdr3_aa: ASSSRDREETQY

v_call: TRBV27
j_call: TRBJ1-1
cdr3_aa: ASSRPVRGAEAF

v_call: TRBV10-3
j_call: TRBJ2-5
cdr3_aa: AISEWGGGTQETQY

v_call: TRBV7-9
j_call: TRBJ2-7
cdr3_aa: ASSHTSGGNEQY

v_call: TRBV2
j_call: TRBJ2-6
cdr3_aa: ASIRQRGGLISGANVLT

v_call: TRBV6-1
j_call: TRBJ1-5
cdr3_aa: ASSEAGGRFNQPQH

v_call: TRBV5-1
j_call: TRBJ1-1
cdr3_aa: ASSWRLENTEAF

v_call: TRBV5-1
j_call: TRBJ2-1
cdr3_aa: ASSQGTGGNEQF

v_call: TRBV4-3
j_call: TRBJ1-2
cdr3_aa: ASSHADRAVNGYT

v_call: TRBV2
j_call: TRBJ1-6
cdr3_aa: ASSEARGPKNNSPLH

v_call: TRBV5-1
j_call: TRBJ1-4
cdr3_aa: ASSWGTATNEKLF

v_call: TRBV5-1
j_call: TRBJ2-4
cdr3_aa: ASSSWGVAKNIQY

v_call: TRBV5-1
j_call: TRBJ1-6
cdr3_aa: ASSLTTGTADSPLH

v_call: TRBV18
j_call: TRBJ2-7
cdr3_aa: ASSPSEPDEQY

v_call: TRBV27
j_call: TRBJ1-5
cdr3_aa: ASSLSIGSVQPQH

v_call: TRBV3-1
j_call: TRBJ2-3
cdr3_aa: ASSPENTGEDTQY

v_call: TRBV12-3/TRBV12-4
j_call: TRBJ1-5
cdr3_aa: ASSPVYSNQPQH

v_call: TRBV2
j_call: TRBJ1-1
cdr3_aa: ASRADAMNTEAF

v_call: TRBV12-3/TRBV12-4
j_call: TRBJ2-2
cdr3_aa: ASSLLSEGGELF

v_call: TRBV29-1
j_call: TRBJ2-2
cdr3_aa: SVGAPGAGTGELF

v_call: TRBV19
j_call: TRBJ1-1
cdr3_aa: ASSLEWKNTEAF

v_call: TRBV7-2
j_call: TRBJ2-5
cdr3_aa: ASSLGNRETQY

v_call: TRBV5-4
j_call: TRBJ2-7
cdr3_aa: ASSLNSYEQY

v_call: TRBV20-1
j_call: TRBJ1-1
cdr3_aa: SARGVGSEAF

v_call: TRBV7-2
j_call: TRBJ1-1
cdr3_aa: ASRRNTGSEAF

v_call: TRBV5-1
j_call: TRBJ1-1
cdr3_aa: ASSLVPGRNTEAF

v_call: TRBV20-1
j_call: TRBJ1-2
cdr3_aa: SAPGQGSGSYGYT

v_call: TRBV5-1
j_call: TRBJ2-7
cdr3_aa: ASSSGTGYNEQY

v_call: TRBV5-1
j_call: TRBJ2-5
cdr3_aa: ASSAGQFQETQY

v_call: TRBV4-1
j_call: TRBJ2-2
cdr3_aa: ASSTGQALAGELF

v_call: TRBV12-3/TRBV12-4
j_call: TRBJ1-6
cdr3_aa: ASSSQGVSSPLH

v_call: TRBV12-3/TRBV12-4
j_call: TRBJ2-5
cdr3_aa: ASSLNRQETQY

v_call: TRBV10-3
j_call: TRBJ2-6
cdr3_aa: AISDSFTGANVLT

v_call: TRBV20-1
j_call: TRBJ1-2
cdr3_aa: SARRRDRQYGYT

v_call: TRBV10-3
j_call: TRBJ2-3
cdr3_aa: AISAERGTRTDTQY

v_call: TRBV14
j_call: TRBJ1-2
cdr3_aa: ASNQGRGYT

v_call: TRBV11-3
j_call: TRBJ2-1
cdr3_aa: ASSLGTSNSDEQF

v_call: TRBV9
j_call: TRBJ1-6
cdr3_aa: ASSPGQGDSPLH

v_call: TRBV4-3
j_call: TRBJ2-1
cdr3_aa: ASSQLISGGAGYNEQF

v_call: TRBV10-3
j_call: TRBJ1-1
cdr3_aa: AISSGTGEAF